This T cell receptor beta chain derives from a study of CD8 T cells in ankylosing spondylitis. A note on this clonotype: Its antigen is still unknown.

Study-level points and caveats: Characteristic, it appeared, of ankylosing spondylitis blood was a TCR beta motif of eight highly homologous variants.

TCRdb re-called the 5' RACE reads with MiXCR, one entry per CDR3 protein. The sample lists around 480,000 distinct CDR3 sequences; 15% to 20% were seen once. J gave up 4 bases and V 3 bases, and 12 bases lay outside the gene matches. The CDR3 covers 18 residues. Germline values: CDR1 LGHNA, CDR2 YSLEER. Sequencing input: blood, either unsorted or a sorted T cell fraction (not recorded which). The gene calls are TRBV4-3 and TRBJ2-3, with TRBD2 matching over 11 bases. This clonotype was sampled from a male donor with ankylosing spondylitis. This CDR3 reads CASSHTSGSNPRPDTQYF. The CDR3 nucleotides read TGCGCCAGCAGCCACACTAGCGGGAGTAACCCGCGGCCAGATACGCAGTATTTT.